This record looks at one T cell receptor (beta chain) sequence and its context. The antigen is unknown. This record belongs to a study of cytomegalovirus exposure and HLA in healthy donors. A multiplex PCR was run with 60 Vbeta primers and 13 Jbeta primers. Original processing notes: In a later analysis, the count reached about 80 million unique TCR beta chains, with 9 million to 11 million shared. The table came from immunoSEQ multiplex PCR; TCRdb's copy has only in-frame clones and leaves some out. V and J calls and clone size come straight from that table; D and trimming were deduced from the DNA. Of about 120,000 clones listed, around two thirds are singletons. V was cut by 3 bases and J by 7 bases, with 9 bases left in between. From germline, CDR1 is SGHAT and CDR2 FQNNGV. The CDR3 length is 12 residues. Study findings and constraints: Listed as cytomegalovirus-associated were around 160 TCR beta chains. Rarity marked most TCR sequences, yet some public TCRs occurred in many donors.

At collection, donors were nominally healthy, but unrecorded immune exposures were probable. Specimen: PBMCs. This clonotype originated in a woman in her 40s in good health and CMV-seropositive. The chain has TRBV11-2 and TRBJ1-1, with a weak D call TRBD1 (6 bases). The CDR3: CASSFGQYEAFF. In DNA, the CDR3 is TGTGCCAGCAGCTTTGGACAGTATGAAGCTTTCTTT.